This T cell receptor beta chain was profiled in a study of cytomegalovirus exposure and HLA in healthy donors. The PCR made use of 60 Vbeta and 13 Jbeta primers. Sequenced by immunoSEQ multiplex PCR; TCRdb stores in-frame clones only, minus some. Of some 130,000 clones in the sample, around 77% were seen once. About this clone: Its specificity is unknown.

The CDR3 has 14 amino acids. J lost 3 bases, V lost 3 bases, and 2 bases had no gene match. The germline V gene has CDR1 SGDLS and CDR2 YYNGEE. General study points: Overall, around 160 TCR beta chains were annotated as cytomegalovirus-associated.

The chain is built from TRBV9 and TRBJ2-7, with TRBD2 matching 11 bases. The receptor comes from a man aged 25-40 years in good health and CMV-seronegative. The sequenced sample consisted of PBMCs. The CDR3 region has the DNA TGTGCCAGCAGCGGGGGACTAGCGGACTACGAGCAGTACTTC. This sequence encodes CASSGGLADYEQYF.